One sample yielded the 9 T cell receptor beta chains listed below, sequenced in a study of PD-1 blockade in mismatch repair-deficient tumors. Only in-frame clones appear in the TCRdb table, and some are missing; sequencing was by immunoSEQ multiplex PCR. The data contain some 19,000 clones, roughly 80% of them singletons. Sequencing was performed on PBMCs, taken 52 weeks after starting pembrolizumab. Every receptor here comes from an adult with mismatch repair-deficient cancer.

The chain employs TRBV28 and TRBJ1-2, with D possibly being TRBD1 (5 bases). CDR1 is MDHEN and CDR2 is SYDVKM in the germline V gene. The length of the CDR3 is 12 residues. V was cut by 3 bases and J by 4 bases, with 6 bases left in between. CDR3 region: CASSFGGYGYTF. In nucleotides, the CDR3 is TGTGCCAGCAGTTTCGGGGGCTATGGCTACACCTTC.

This rearrangement joins TRBV7-9 to TRBJ2-5; 11 bases agree with TRBD2. Matching the DNA end better, TRBJ2-7 makes the J call doubtful. The CDR3 runs to 15 residues. The germline gives CDR1 SEHNR, CDR2 FQNEAQ (reference sequence). The DNA for the CDR3 is TGTGCCAGCAGTCTGACTAGCGGGACGTCCTACGAGCAGTACTTC. Its translation is CASSLTSGTSYEQYF.

In nucleotides, the CDR3 is TGTGCCAGCTCACCGGCGAGGCAAGAGACCCAGTACTTC. It encodes CASSPARQETQYF. The gene calls are TRBV18 and TRBJ2-5; D unclear. The germline V gene has CDR1 KGHSH and CDR2 LQKENI. The V gene lost 3 bases and the J gene lost 2 bases, with 7 bases spanning the gap. CDR3 length equals 13 residues.

The chain carries TRBV6-6 and TRBJ2-1; 10 bases are shared with TRBD2. The CDR3 consists of 14 residues. Germline-derived CDR1 and CDR2 are MNHNY and SVGAGI (reference sequence). V dropped 5 bases and J dropped 7; count of bases not matched to a gene: 5. In DNA form, the CDR3 reads TGTGCCAGCAGTACTAGCGGGACACAGAATGAGCAGTTCTTC. This sequence encodes CASSTSGTQNEQFF.

The rearrangement joins TRBV5-3 to TRBJ2-7, with 9 bases fitting TRBD2. TRBV5-3 is an ORF, and what it does is uncertain. V lost 4 bases to trimming and J lost 2 bases; unmatched junction nucleotides: 13. The CDR3 consists of 17 residues. CDR3 region: CARSPPGASGKPYEQYF. The CDR3 DNA follows: TGTGCCAGAAGCCCTCCGGGGGCTAGCGGGAAGCCCTACGAGCAGTACTTC.

CDR3 region: CASSMGLAGANEQFF. The CDR3, as DNA: TGTGCCAGCAGCATGGGACTAGCGGGCGCTAATGAGCAGTTCTTC. This chain joins TRBV4-2 and TRBJ2-1; 12 bases match TRBD2. V lost 5 bases to trimming and J lost 7 bases; unmatched junction nucleotides: 6. Germline CDR1 reads LGHNA; CDR2 reads YNFKEQ. The CDR3 is 15 residues long.

The V gene is TRBV5-1, the J gene TRBJ2-3, with D possibly matching TRBD2 (6 bases). The CDR3 extends over 14 amino acids. Germline CDR1 and CDR2: SGHRS and YFSETQ. V gave up 4 bases and J gave up 4 bases, with 13 bases separating them. The CDR3 DNA follows: TGCGCCAGCAGCCCCGGGCGGGACGCAGATACGCAGTATTTT. This sequence encodes CASSPGRDADTQYF.

The rearrangement links TRBV2 to TRBJ2-1, with D tentatively TRBD2 (6 bases). CDR1 SNHLY and CDR2 FYNNEI come from the germline V gene. This CDR3 comprises 16 residues. With 6 bases removed from V and 0 bases from J, the gap between germline ends came to 15 bases. CDR3 sequence reads: CASRGDSISSYNEQFF. For the CDR3, the DNA is TGTGCCAGCAGGGGGGACTCCATTAGCTCCTACAATGAGCAGTTCTTC.

The chain is built from TRBV6-6 and TRBJ2-3, with 7 bases aligning to TRBD2. The germline CDR1 and CDR2 sequences are MNHNY and SVGAGI (reference sequence). The CDR3 totals 14 residues. With 8 bases clipped from V and 2 bases from J, the junction kept 7 bases outside the gene matches. CDR3 bases: TGTGCCAGCGCCCGCGGGAGTACCACAGATACGCAGTATTTT. Its translation is CASARGSTTDTQYF.